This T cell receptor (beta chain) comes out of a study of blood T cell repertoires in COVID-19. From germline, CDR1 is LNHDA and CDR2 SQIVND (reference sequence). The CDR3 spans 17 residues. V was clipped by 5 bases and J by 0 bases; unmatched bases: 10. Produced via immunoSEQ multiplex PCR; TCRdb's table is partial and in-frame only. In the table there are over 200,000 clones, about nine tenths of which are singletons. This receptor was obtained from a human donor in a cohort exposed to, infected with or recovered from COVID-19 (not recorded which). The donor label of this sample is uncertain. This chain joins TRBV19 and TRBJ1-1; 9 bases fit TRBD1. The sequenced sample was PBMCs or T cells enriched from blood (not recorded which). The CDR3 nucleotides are TGTGCCAGTAGTCGAGAGGACAGGGGTCCTATGAACACTGAAGCTTTCTTT. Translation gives CASSREDRGPMNTEAFF.